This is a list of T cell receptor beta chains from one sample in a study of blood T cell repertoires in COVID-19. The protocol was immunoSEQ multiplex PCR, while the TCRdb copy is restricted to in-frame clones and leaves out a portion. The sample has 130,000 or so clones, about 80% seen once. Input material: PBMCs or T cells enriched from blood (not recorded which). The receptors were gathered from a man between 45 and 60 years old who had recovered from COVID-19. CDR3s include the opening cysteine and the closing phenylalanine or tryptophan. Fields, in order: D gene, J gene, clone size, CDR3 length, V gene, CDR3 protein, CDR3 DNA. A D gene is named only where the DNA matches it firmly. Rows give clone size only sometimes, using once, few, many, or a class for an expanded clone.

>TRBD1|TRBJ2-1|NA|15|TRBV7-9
CASSLPGTGYNEQFF
TGTGCCAGCAGCTTACCGGGGACAGGATACAATGAGCAGTTCTTC
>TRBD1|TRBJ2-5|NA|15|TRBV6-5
CASSYGGQGYETQYF
TGTGCCAGCAGTTACGGGGGACAGGGGTATGAGACCCAGTACTTC
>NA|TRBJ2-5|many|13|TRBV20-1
CSASSGDRETQYF
TGCAGTGCTAGTTCAGGGGATAGGGAGACCCAGTACTTC
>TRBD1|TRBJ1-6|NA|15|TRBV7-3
CASSLGGTGVSPLHF
TGTGCCAGCAGCTTAGGTGGGACAGGGGTTTCACCCCTCCACTTT
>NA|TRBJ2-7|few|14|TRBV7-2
CASSLAGSSYEQYF
TGTGCCAGCAGCTTAGCTGGCAGCTCCTACGAGCAGTACTTC
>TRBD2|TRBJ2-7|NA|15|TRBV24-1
CATSDRSGAAYEQYF
TGTGCCACCAGTGATCGTAGCGGGGCCGCCTACGAGCAGTACTTC
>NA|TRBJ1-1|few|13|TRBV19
CASSIGVNTEAFF
TGTGCCAGTAGTATCGGGGTGAACACTGAAGCTTTCTTT
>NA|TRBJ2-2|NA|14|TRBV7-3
CASSVGHAGGELFF
TGTGCCAGCAGCGTTGGCCATGCGGGCGGGGAGCTGTTTTTT
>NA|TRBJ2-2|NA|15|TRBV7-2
CASSRRGARTGELFF
TGTGCCAGCAGCCGTCGGGGGGCCCGGACCGGGGAGCTGTTTTTT
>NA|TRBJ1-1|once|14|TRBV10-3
CAISGDRPNTEAFF
TGTGCCATCAGTGGTGACAGACCGAACACTGAAGCTTTCTTT
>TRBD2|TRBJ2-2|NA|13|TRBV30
CAWRAGRAGELFF
TGTGCCTGGAGAGCAGGGAGGGCCGGGGAGCTGTTTTTT
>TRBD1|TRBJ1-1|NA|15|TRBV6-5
CASDRTGRMGTEAFF
TGTGCCAGCGATCGGACAGGGAGGATGGGCACTGAAGCTTTCTTT
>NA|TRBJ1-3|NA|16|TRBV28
CASRSSTGLPGNTIYF
TGTGCCAGCAGATCGTCTACAGGGCTCCCTGGAAACACCATATATTTT
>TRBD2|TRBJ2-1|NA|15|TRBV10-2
CASSPGLAGVDEQFF
TGCGCCAGCAGTCCGGGACTAGCGGGGGTGGATGAGCAGTTCTTC
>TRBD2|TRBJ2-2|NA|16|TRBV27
CASSLKAGGPQGELFF
TGTGCCAGCAGTTTGAAGGCGGGGGGGCCTCAAGGGGAGCTGTTTTTT
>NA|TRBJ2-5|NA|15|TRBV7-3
CASSLSGGLQETQYF
TGTGCCAGCAGCTTAAGCGGGGGCCTCCAAGAGACCCAGTACTTC
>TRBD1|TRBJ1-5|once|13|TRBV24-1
CATRTGLGQPQHF
TGTGCCACCAGGACAGGGCTTGGGCAGCCCCAGCATTTT
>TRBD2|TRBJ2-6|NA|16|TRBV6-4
CASSDRGGTGANVLTF
TGTGCCAGCAGTGATCGGGGGGGTACTGGGGCCAACGTCCTGACTTTC
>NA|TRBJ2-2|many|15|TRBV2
CASSEGAGGTGELFF
TGTGCCAGCAGTGAGGGGGCAGGGGGGACCGGGGAGCTGTTTTTT
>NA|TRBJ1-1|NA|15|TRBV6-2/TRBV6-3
CASSYEGRGNTEAFF
TGTGCCAGCAGTTACGAAGGGAGGGGGAACACTGAAGCTTTCTTT
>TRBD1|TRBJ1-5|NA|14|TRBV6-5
CASARGRGPEPQHF
TGTGCCAGCGCCCGGGGCAGGGGGCCCGAGCCCCAGCATTTT
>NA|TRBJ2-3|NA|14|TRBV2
CASSSPTSTDTQYF
TGTGCCAGCAGTTCCCCGACTAGCACAGATACGCAGTATTTT
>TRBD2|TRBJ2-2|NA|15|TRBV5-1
CASSYAGGVTGELFF
TGCGCCAGCAGCTATGCGGGGGGCGTCACCGGGGAGCTGTTTTTT
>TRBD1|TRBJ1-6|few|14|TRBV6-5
CASSSGGGSSPLHF
TGTGCCAGCAGTTCAGGGGGCGGGAGTTCACCCCTCCACTTT
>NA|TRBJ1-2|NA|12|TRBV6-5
CASSYSRDGYTF
TGTGCCAGCAGTTACTCGAGGGATGGCTACACCTTC
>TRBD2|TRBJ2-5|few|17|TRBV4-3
CASSQGRTSGGAETQYF
TGCGCCAGCAGCCAAGGGAGGACTAGCGGGGGGGCCGAGACCCAGTACTTC
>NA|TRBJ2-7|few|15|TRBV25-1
CASSGVGQGVPEQYF
TGTGCCAGCAGTGGAGTCGGGCAGGGTGTGCCCGAGCAGTACTTC
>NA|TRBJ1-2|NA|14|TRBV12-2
CASRLAIRGRGYTF
TGTGCAAGTCGCTTAGCGATTAGAGGCCGTGGCTACACCTTC
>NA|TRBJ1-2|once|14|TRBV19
CATSMAEGYYGYTF
TGTGCCACCTCAATGGCGGAGGGGTACTATGGCTACACCTTC
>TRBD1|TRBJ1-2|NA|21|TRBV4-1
CASSHKEGENAGQGGPYGYTF
TGCGCCAGCAGCCACAAGGAAGGGGAGAATGCCGGACAGGGAGGTCCCTATGGCTACACCTTC